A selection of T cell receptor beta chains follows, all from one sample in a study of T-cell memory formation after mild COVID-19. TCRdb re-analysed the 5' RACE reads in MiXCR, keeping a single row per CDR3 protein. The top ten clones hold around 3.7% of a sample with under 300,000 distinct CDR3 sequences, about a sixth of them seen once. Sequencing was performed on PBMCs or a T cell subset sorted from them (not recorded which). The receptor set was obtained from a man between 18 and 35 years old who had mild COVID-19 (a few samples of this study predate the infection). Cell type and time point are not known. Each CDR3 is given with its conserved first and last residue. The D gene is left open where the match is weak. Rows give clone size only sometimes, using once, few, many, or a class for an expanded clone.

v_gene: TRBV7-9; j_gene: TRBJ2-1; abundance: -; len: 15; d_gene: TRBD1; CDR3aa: CASSQDRNSYNEQFF; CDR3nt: TGTGCCAGCAGCCAGGACAGGAACTCCTACAATGAGCAGTTCTTC
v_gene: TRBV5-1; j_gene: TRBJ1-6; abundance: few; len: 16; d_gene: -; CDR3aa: CASSLAELGVGSPLHF; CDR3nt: TGCGCCAGCAGCTTGGCGGAATTAGGGGTTGGGTCACCCCTCCACTTT
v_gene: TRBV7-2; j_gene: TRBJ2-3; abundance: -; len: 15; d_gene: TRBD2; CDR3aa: CASSWGGGRRATQYF; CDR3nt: TGTGCCAGCAGCTGGGGCGGGGGGCGGCGTGCTACGCAGTATTTT
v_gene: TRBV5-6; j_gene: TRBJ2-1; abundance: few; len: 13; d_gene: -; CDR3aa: CASSRVRYNEQFF; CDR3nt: TGTGCCAGCAGCCGCGTCCGGTACAATGAGCAGTTCTTC
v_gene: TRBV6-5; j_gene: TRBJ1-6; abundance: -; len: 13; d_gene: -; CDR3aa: CASSYNPTSPLHF; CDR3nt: TGTGCCAGCAGTTACAACCCGACCTCACCCCTCCACTTT
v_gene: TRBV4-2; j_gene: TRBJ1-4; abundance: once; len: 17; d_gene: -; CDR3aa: CASSQDEVRGSGEKLFF; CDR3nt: TGTGCCAGCAGCCAAGATGAGGTCCGGGGTTCGGGTGAAAAACTGTTTTTT
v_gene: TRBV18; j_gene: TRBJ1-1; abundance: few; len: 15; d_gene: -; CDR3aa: CASSPVGPMNTEAFF; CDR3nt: TGTGCCAGCTCACCCGTGGGACCCATGAACACTGAAGCTTTCTTT
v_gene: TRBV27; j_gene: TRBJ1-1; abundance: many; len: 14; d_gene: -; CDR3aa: CASSSPNDRSEAFF; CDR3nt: TGTGCCAGCAGTTCCCCGAATGACAGATCTGAAGCTTTCTTT
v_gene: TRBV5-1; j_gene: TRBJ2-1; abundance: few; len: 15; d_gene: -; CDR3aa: CASSFARGLYNEQFF; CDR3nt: TGCGCCAGCAGCTTTGCGCGGGGCCTCTACAATGAGCAGTTCTTC
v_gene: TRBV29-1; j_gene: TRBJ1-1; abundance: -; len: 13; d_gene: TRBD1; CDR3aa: CSVKSTGDAEAFF; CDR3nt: TGCAGCGTCAAATCGACAGGGGACGCAGAAGCTTTCTTT
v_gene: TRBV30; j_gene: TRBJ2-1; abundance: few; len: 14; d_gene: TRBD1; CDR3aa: CAFSRDSSYNEQFF; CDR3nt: TGTGCCTTTAGTCGGGACAGCTCCTACAATGAGCAGTTCTTC
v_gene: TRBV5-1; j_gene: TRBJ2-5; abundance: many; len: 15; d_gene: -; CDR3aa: CASSLEEADQETQYF; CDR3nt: TGCGCCAGCAGCTTGGAGGAGGCCGACCAAGAGACCCAGTACTTC
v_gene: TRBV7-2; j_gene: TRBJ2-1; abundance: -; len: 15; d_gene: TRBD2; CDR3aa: CASSLGGGVANEQFF; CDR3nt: TGTGCCAGCAGCTTAGGCGGGGGGGTCGCCAATGAGCAGTTCTTC
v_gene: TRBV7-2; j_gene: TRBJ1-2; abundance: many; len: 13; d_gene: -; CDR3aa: CASRTGTDYGYTF; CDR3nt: TGTGCCAGCAGGACCGGGACGGACTATGGCTACACCTTC
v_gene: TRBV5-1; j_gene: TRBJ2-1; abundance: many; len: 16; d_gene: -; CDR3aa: CASSFSSTPVGGEQFF; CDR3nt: TGCGCCAGCAGCTTCTCCTCTACCCCGGTCGGGGGTGAGCAGTTCTTC
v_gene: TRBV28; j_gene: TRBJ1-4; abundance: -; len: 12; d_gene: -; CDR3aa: CASNEQGEKLFF; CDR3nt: TGTGCCAGCAACGAGCAAGGTGAAAAACTGTTTTTT
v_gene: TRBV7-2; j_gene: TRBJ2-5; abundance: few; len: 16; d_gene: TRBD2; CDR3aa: CASSSLGASGGETQYF; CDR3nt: TGTGCCAGCAGCTCCCTTGGGGCTAGCGGGGGAGAGACCCAGTACTTC
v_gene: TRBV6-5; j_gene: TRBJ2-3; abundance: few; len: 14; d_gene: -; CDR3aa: CASSVSSRTDTQYF; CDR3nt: TGTGCCAGCAGTGTTTCTTCGCGAACAGATACGCAGTATTTT
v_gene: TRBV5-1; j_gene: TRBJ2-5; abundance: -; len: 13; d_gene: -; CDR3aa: CASSELVRETQYF; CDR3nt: TGCGCCAGCAGCGAACTAGTCCGGGAGACCCAGTACTTC
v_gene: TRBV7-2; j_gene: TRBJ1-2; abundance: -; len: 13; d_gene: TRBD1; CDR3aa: CASSPGQAYGYTF; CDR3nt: TGTGCCAGCAGCCCCGGACAGGCCTATGGCTACACCTTC
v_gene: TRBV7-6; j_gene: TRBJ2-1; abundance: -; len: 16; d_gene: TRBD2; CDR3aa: CASSLVGSGGAREQFF; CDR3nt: TGTGCCAGCAGCTTAGTGGGTAGCGGGGGGGCCCGGGAGCAGTTCTTC
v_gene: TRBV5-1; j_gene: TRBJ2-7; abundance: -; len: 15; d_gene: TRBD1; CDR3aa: CASSSPGQSFYEQYF; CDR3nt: TGCGCCAGCAGCTCCCCGGGACAGTCTTTCTACGAGCAGTACTTC
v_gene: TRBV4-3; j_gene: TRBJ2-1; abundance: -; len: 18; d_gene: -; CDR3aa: CASSQDPEPGRGENEQFF; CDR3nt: TGCGCCAGCAGCCAAGATCCAGAACCTGGCAGGGGGGAGAATGAGCAGTTCTTC
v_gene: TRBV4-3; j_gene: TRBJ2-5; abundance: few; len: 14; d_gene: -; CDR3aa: CASSQQRQGETQYF; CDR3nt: TGCGCCAGCAGCCAACAGAGGCAGGGAGAGACCCAGTACTTC
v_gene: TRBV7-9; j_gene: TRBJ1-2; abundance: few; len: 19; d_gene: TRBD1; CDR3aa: CASSQKYGQGAIGYYGYTF; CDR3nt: TGTGCCAGCAGCCAAAAATACGGACAGGGGGCAATCGGCTACTATGGCTACACCTTC
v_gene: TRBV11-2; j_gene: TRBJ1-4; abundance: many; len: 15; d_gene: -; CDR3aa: CASSLRGATNEKLFF; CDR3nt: TGTGCCAGCAGCTTGAGGGGTGCAACTAATGAAAAACTGTTTTTT
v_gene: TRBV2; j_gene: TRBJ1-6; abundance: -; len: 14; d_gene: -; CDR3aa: CASRQILQASPLHF; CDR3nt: TGTGCCAGCAGGCAGATCCTCCAGGCGTCACCCCTCCACTTT
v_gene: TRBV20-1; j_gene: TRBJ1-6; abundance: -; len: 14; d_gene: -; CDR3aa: CSAPRPGTGSPLHF; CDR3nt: TGCAGTGCTCCCCGACCGGGGACGGGTTCACCCCTCCACTTT
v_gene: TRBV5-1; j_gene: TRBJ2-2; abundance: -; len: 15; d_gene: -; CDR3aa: CASTVRGANTGELFF; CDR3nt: TGCGCCAGCACGGTTCGCGGGGCGAACACCGGGGAGCTGTTTTTT
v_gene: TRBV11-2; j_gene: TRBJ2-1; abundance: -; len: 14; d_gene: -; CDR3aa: CASSLDRLLSEQFF; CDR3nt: TGTGCCAGCAGCTTAGATAGATTGCTGAGTGAGCAGTTCTTC
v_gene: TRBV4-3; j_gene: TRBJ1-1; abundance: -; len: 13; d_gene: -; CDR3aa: CASSQGLTTEAFF; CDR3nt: TGCGCCAGCAGCCAAGGGCTGACCACTGAAGCTTTCTTT
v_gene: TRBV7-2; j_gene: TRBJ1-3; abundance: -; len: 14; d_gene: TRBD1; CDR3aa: CASSPGQGGNTIYF; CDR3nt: TGTGCCAGCAGCCCCGGACAGGGGGGAAACACCATATATTTT
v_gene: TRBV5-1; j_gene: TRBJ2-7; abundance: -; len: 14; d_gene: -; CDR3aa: CASSFTQSGDEQYF; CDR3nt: TGCGCCAGCAGCTTCACGCAGTCAGGCGACGAGCAGTACTTC
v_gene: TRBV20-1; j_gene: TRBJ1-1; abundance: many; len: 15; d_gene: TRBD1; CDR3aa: CSARDRDRGDTEAFF; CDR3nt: TGCAGTGCTAGAGATCGGGACAGGGGCGACACTGAAGCTTTCTTT
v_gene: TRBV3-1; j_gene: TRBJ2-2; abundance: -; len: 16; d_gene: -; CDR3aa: CASSQGWMANTGELFF; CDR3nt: TGTGCCAGCAGCCAGGGATGGATGGCGAACACCGGGGAGCTGTTTTTT
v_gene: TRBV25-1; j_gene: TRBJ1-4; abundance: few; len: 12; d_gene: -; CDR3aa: CASSDRGEKLFF; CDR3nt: TGTGCCAGCAGTGACCGAGGTGAAAAACTGTTTTTT
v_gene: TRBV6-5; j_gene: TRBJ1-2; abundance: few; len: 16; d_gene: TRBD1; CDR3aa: CASSYFRTGQQDGYTF; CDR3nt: TGTGCCAGCAGTTACTTCAGGACAGGCCAACAGGATGGCTACACCTTC
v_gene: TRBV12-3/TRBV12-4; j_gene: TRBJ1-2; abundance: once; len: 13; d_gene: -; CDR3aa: CASSWDTFYGYTF; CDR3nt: TGTGCCAGCAGTTGGGACACCTTCTATGGCTACACCTTC
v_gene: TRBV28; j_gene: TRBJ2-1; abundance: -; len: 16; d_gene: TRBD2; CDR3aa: CASSGATSSGDNEQFF; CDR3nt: TGTGCCAGCAGCGGAGCTACGTCTAGCGGGGACAATGAGCAGTTCTTC
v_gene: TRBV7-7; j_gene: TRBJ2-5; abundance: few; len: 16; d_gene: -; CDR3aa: CASSPSRTGIQETQYF; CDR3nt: TGTGCCAGCAGCCCGTCGAGGACGGGGATACAAGAGACCCAGTACTTC
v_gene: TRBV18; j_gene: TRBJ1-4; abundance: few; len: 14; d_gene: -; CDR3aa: CASSPARANEKLFF; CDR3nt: TGTGCCAGCTCACCGGCTCGGGCTAATGAAAAACTGTTTTTT
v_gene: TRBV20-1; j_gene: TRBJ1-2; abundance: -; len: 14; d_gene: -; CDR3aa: CSARVEDLSYGYTF; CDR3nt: TGCAGTGCTAGAGTTGAGGACCTTAGCTATGGCTACACCTTC
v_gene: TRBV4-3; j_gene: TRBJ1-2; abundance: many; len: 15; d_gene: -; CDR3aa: CASSQGMEGTGGYTF; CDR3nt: TGCGCCAGCAGCCAAGGGATGGAGGGGACCGGTGGCTACACCTTC
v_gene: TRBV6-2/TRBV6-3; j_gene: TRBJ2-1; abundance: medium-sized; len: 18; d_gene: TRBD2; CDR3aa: CASRGGLAGVPLYNEQFF; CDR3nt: TGTGCCAGCAGGGGTGGACTAGCGGGGGTACCCCTCTACAATGAGCAGTTCTTC
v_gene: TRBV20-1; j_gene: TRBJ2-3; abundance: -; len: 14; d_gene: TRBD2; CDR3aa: CSASGTSGADTQYF; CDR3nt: TGCAGTGCCTCCGGGACTAGCGGGGCGGATACGCAGTATTTT
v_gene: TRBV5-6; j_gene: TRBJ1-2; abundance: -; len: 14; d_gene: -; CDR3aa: CASSEPPGTLGYTF; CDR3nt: TGTGCCAGCAGCGAACCCCCTGGGACGCTGGGCTACACCTTC
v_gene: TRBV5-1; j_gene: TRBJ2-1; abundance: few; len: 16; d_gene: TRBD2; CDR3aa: CASSLVAGGLYNEQFF; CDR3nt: TGCGCCAGCAGCTTGGTAGCTGGGGGACTATACAATGAGCAGTTCTTC
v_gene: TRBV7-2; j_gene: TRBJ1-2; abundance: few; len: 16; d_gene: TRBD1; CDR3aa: CASSLGPSQGAGGYTF; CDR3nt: TGTGCCAGCAGCTTAGGCCCGTCACAGGGGGCTGGTGGCTACACCTTC
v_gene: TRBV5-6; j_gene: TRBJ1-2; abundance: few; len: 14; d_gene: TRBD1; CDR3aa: CASSLGQGAGGYTF; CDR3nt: TGTGCCAGCAGCCTCGGACAGGGGGCAGGTGGCTACACCTTC
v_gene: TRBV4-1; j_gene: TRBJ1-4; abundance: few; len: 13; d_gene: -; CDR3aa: CASSRPEKEKLFF; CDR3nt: TGCGCCAGCAGCCGACCCGAAAAGGAAAAACTGTTTTTT
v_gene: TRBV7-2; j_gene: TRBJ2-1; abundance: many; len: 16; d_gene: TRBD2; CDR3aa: CASSADRLAGGREQFF; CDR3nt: TGTGCCAGCAGCGCCGACCGACTAGCGGGGGGAAGGGAGCAGTTCTTC
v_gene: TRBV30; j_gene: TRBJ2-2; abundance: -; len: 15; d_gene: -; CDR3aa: CAWSLKYRNTGELFF; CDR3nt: TGTGCCTGGAGTTTGAAGTACAGGAACACCGGGGAGCTGTTTTTT
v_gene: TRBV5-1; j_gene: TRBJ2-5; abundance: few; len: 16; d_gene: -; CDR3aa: CASSFNGASLQETQYF; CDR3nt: TGCGCCAGCAGCTTTAACGGGGCGTCGTTACAAGAGACCCAGTACTTC
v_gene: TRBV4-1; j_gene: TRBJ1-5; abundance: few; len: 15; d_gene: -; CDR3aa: CASSQGGGIQSAQHF; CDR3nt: TGCGCCAGCAGCCAAGGAGGGGGGATCCAATCAGCCCAGCATTTT
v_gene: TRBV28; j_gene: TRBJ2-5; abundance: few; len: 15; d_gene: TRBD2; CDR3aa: CASSSTSGGTETQYF; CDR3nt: TGTGCCAGCAGTTCCACTAGCGGGGGGACGGAGACCCAGTACTTC